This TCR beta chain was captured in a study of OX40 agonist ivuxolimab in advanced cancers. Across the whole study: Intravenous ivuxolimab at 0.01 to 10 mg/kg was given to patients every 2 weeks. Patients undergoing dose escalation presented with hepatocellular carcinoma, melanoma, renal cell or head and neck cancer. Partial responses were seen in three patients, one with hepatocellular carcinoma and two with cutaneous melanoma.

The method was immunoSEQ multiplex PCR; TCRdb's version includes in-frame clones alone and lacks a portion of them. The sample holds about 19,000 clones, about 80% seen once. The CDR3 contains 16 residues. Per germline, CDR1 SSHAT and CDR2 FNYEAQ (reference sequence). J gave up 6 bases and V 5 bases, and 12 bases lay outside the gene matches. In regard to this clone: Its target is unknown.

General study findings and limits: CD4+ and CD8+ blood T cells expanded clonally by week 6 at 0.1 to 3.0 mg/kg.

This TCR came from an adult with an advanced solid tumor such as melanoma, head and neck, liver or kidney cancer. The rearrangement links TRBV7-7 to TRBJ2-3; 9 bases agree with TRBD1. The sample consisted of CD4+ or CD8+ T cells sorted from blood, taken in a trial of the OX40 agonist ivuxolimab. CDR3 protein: CASSQGTGSKGDTQYF. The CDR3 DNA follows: TGTGCCAGCAGCCAGGGGACAGGGAGCAAAGGGGATACGCAGTATTTT.